The 26 T cell receptor beta chains below come from one sample, sequenced in a study of cytomegalovirus exposure and HLA in healthy donors. Primers: 60 Vbeta forward and 13 Jbeta reverse. Produced via immunoSEQ multiplex PCR; TCRdb's table is partial and in-frame only. Among some 130,000 clones listed, about 82% were seen once. The sequenced material came from PBMCs. The receptor source for this set is a female donor in good health and CMV-seropositive.

The rearrangement joins TRBV6-1 to TRBJ1-2; D gene unclear. CDR1 is MNHNS, CDR2 SASEGT, per germline. V gave up 0 bases and J gave up 6 bases, with 8 bases separating them. The CDR3 covers 13 residues. The CDR3 region has the DNA TGTGCCAGCAGTGAAGCGCGAGGGAATGGCTACACCTTC. Amino acids: CASSEARGNGYTF.

The rearrangement uses TRBV10-3 and TRBJ2-7, with 9 bases aligning to TRBD2. CDR1 and CDR2 from the germline V gene are ENHRY and SYGVKD. The CDR3 runs 13 residues. After removal of 8 bases from V and 2 bases from J, the junction contained 4 bases not matched to a gene. CDR3 sequence (DNA): TGTGCCATCGGGCCTAGCGGGACCTACGAGCAGTACTTC. It specifies CAIGPSGTYEQYF.

The V and J genes are TRBV19 and TRBJ2-3; 10 nucleotides match TRBD2. The CDR3 runs to 16 residues. V gave up 4 bases and J gave up 0 bases; unmatched junction bases: 4. Germline V gene lookup returns CDR1 LNHDA and CDR2 SQIVND (reference sequence). Here the CDR3 DNA reads TGTGCCAGTAGTACCCCGACTAGCGGGAGCACAGATACGCAGTATTTT. Translation: CASSTPTSGSTDTQYF.

Turning to this clone: The sample has other DNA sequences that encode this CDR3 too. This rearrangement joins TRBV9 to TRBJ2-3; no reliable D call. This CDR3 spans 14 amino acids. The V and J ends lost 0 bases and 0 bases respectively, with 5 bases between them. Per the germline V gene, CDR1 is SGDLS and CDR2 is YYNGEE. CDR3 residues: CASSVVSSTDTQYF. Written as DNA, the CDR3 is TGTGCCAGCAGCGTAGTCTCGAGCACAGATACGCAGTATTTT.

The chain carries TRBV5-4 and TRBJ2-1; 7 positions agree with TRBD2. This CDR3 is 15 amino acids long. With 3 bases clipped from V and 4 bases from J, the junction kept 7 bases outside the gene matches. CDR1 is SGHNT and CDR2 is YYREEE in the germline V gene (reference sequence). Here the CDR3 DNA reads TGTGCCAGCAGCTCCGGGACTACCAATTACAATGAGCAGTTCTTC. It encodes CASSSGTTNYNEQFF.

V and J are TRBV6-1 and TRBJ1-2; the D is unclear. CDR1 is MNHNS and CDR2 is SASEGT in the germline V gene. The CDR3 has 13 residues. V was trimmed by 1 base and J by 4 bases, leaving 7 bases between them. This CDR3 reads CASSEGQVYGYTF. In DNA, the CDR3 is TGTGCCAGCAGTGAAGGCCAGGTCTATGGCTACACCTTC.

CDR3 in DNA: TGTGCCAGCAGCGTAAGCAGGGGAAACATGAACACTGAAGCTTTCTTT. It translates to CASSVSRGNMNTEAFF. The chain links TRBV9 to TRBJ1-1; the D gene is possibly TRBD1 (6 bases). This CDR3 contains 16 residues. CDR1 is SGDLS and CDR2 is YYNGEE in the germline V gene. V was cut by 1 base and J by 0 bases, with 13 bases left in between.

Only one count was recorded for this clone. The CDR3 reads CASRRQEPYGYTF. CDR3 nucleotide sequence: TGTGCCAGCAGGCGACAGGAACCCTATGGCTACACCTTC. The chain employs TRBV6-6 and TRBJ1-2; TRBD1 is a possible D gene (6 bases). Trimming stripped 6 bases from V and 4 bases from J, with 12 bases between. Germline-derived CDR1 and CDR2 are MNHNY and SVGAGI (reference sequence). The CDR3 totals 13 residues.

V and J are TRBV19 and TRBJ2-5; TRBD2 aligns across 10 bases. CDR1 LNHDA and CDR2 SQIVND come from the germline V gene (reference sequence). The CDR3 is 15 residues long. The ends lost 6 bases at V and 5 bases at J; junction bases unmatched: 9. CDR3 protein: CASSSGTSDLETQYF. The CDR3 DNA reads TGTGCCAGTAGCTCCGGGACTAGCGATTTGGAGACCCAGTACTTC.

V and J are TRBV5-4 and TRBJ2-5; 9 nucleotides line up with TRBD2. The DNA end is more similar to TRBJ2-7, so the J call may be wrong. The CDR3 sequence is 18 residues long. The germline gives CDR1 SGHNT, CDR2 YYREEE (reference sequence). Here the CDR3 DNA reads TGTGCCAGCAGCTTGGCCCTAGGACTAGCGAGGAACTCCTACGAGCAGTACTTC. Translating gives CASSLALGLARNSYEQYF.

The chain recombines TRBV5-1 with TRBJ2-4; D gene unclear. Germline V gene sequence: CDR1 SGHRS, CDR2 YFSETQ. V lost 0 bases, J lost 8 bases, and 12 bases lay in between. There are 14 residues in the CDR3. CDR3 coding DNA: TGCGCCAGCAGCTTGGGACTGGCCCGCGACATTCAGTACTTC. It yields the protein CASSLGLARDIQYF.

The chain joins TRBV5-1 to TRBJ1-5; D is unclear. This CDR3 is built from 15 residues. Germline V lookup: CDR1 SGHRS, CDR2 YFSETQ. V gave up 4 bases and J gave up 3 bases, with 14 bases separating them. The CDR3 region is CASSTDGIANQPQHF. Written as DNA, the CDR3 is TGCGCCAGCAGCACCGACGGGATTGCCAATCAGCCCCAGCATTTT.

CDR3 sequence reads: CASSRTGWGNTIYF. The CDR3 region has the DNA TGTGCCAGCAGCAGAACAGGGTGGGGAAACACCATATATTTT. This chain uses TRBV6-1 with TRBJ1-3, with D possibly matching TRBD1 (6 bases). Looked up from germline, CDR1 is MNHNS and CDR2 is SASEGT. This CDR3 region has 14 residues. V was cut by 6 bases and J by 4 bases, with 13 bases left in between.

This chain connects TRBV2 to TRBJ2-1; 7 bases are a match to TRBD2. The CDR3 spans 14 residues. V was pared by 2 bases and J by 9 bases, with 7 bases of the junction left unmatched. Germline CDR1 and CDR2: SNHLY and FYNNEI. CDR3 DNA: TGTGCCAGCAGTGAAAGACTAGCATCCCCTGAGCAGTTCTTC. Encoded protein: CASSERLASPEQFF.

The chain uses TRBV18 and TRBJ1-1; D gene ambiguous. V was trimmed by 6 bases and J by 1 base, leaving 9 bases between them. Germline V CDR1 and CDR2: KGHSH, LQKENI. The length of the CDR3 is 13 residues. CDR3 amino acids: CASSQNQNTEAFF. CDR3 coding DNA: TGTGCCAGCTCCCAGAATCAGAACACTGAAGCTTTCTTT.

The chain couples TRBV25-1 to TRBJ2-2, with D perhaps matching TRBD2 (5 bases). CDR3 size: 15 residues. Germline V gives CDR1 MGHDK, CDR2 SYGVNS. Deletions cut 3 bases from V and 1 base from J, with 9 bases between. The chain's CDR3 is CASSESSRNTGELFF. The CDR3 coding sequence is TGTGCCAGCAGTGAGTCTAGCCGGAACACCGGGGAGCTGTTTTTT.

This clone was observed a few times. This chain uses TRBV6-5 with TRBJ2-7; 8 nucleotides align to TRBD1. From germline, CDR1 is MNHEY and CDR2 SVGAGI. The junction had 4 bases not matched to a gene; V was cut back by 6 bases and J by 3 bases. This CDR3 region has 13 residues. The CDR3 coding sequence is TGTGCCAGCAGCCGACAGGGGCACTACGAGCAGTACTTC. Translation gives CASSRQGHYEQYF.

The chain combines TRBV6-1 with TRBJ1-5; 8 bases are shared with TRBD1. There are 13 residues in the CDR3. Germline values: CDR1 MNHNS, CDR2 SASEGT. J lost 6 bases, V lost 11 bases, and 9 bases had no gene match. CDR3 sequence reads: CAGTTGVGQPQHF. CDR3 DNA sequence: TGTGCCGGTACGACAGGGGTCGGTCAGCCCCAGCATTTT.

V and J are TRBV6-5 and TRBJ2-6; D remains ambiguous. V lost 5 bases to trimming and J lost 0 bases, with 5 bases between them. The CDR3 spans 14 residues. Germline assignment: CDR1 MNHEY and CDR2 SVGAGI. In DNA, the CDR3 is TGTGCCAGCAGTATCCTCTCTGGGGCCAACGTCCTGACTTTC. It yields the protein CASSILSGANVLTF.

The chain employs TRBV28 and TRBJ2-3, with no clear D. Trimming cost V 4 bases and J 6 bases, with 11 bases left between them. The CDR3 runs to 13 residues. Looked up from germline, CDR1 is MDHEN and CDR2 is SYDVKM. The DNA of the CDR3 is TGTGCCAGCAGTTCCCTCCCCCGGGATACGCAGTATTTT. This sequence encodes CASSSLPRDTQYF.

This chain links TRBV19 with TRBJ1-6; D remains ambiguous. Germline V gene lookup returns CDR1 LNHDA and CDR2 SQIVND (reference sequence). V was trimmed by 3 bases and J by 5 bases, leaving 11 bases between them. The CDR3 runs to 15 residues. The CDR3 coding sequence is TGTGCCAGTAGTATTGCACGGGGAAATAATTCACCCCTCCACTTT. It yields the protein CASSIARGNNSPLHF.

This clone was observed once. The genes are TRBV27 and TRBJ2-5; D might be TRBD2 (6 bases). There are 17 residues in the CDR3. V was shortened by 5 bases and J by 0 bases, with 19 bases between the two germline ends. The germline V gene encodes CDR1 MNHEY and CDR2 SMNVEV (reference sequence). This CDR3 is CASSAGHGRKDQETQYF. The CDR3 DNA reads as TGTGCCAGCAGTGCTGGGCACGGGAGAAAGGACCAAGAGACCCAGTACTTC.

This chain connects TRBV11-2 to TRBJ2-7, with TRBD1 as a possible D gene (5 bases). The CDR3 totals 13 residues. Germline V gene lookup returns CDR1 SGHAT and CDR2 FQNNGV. Deletions cut 5 bases from V and 5 bases from J, with 13 bases between. The CDR3 nucleotides are TGTGCCAGCAGCAACGGGTGGGGCCACGAGCAGTACTTC. It is translated as CASSNGWGHEQYF.

V and J are TRBV19 and TRBJ2-1, with 11 bases identical to TRBD2. V lost 3 bases and J lost 6; bases outside the gene matches: 10. This CDR3 spans 17 amino acids. Looked up from germline, CDR1 is LNHDA and CDR2 is SQIVND (reference sequence). The CDR3 DNA sequence: TGTGCCAGTAGTATTAAGGGGGGTAGCGGGGGGGCCAATGAGCAGTTCTTC. Its translation is CASSIKGGSGGANEQFF.

The chain joins TRBV7-2 to TRBJ1-5; D not certain. The CDR3 covers 15 residues. V lost 1 base and J lost 6, with 13 bases in between. Germline V lookup: CDR1 SGHTA, CDR2 FQGNSA. CDR3 nucleotides: TGTGCCAGCAGCTTAGACGGCCGGGAGGTTCAGCCCCAGCATTTT. Amino acid sequence: CASSLDGREVQPQHF.

J is TRBJ1-1 and V is TRBV5-4; TRBD1 matches at 7 bases. The CDR3 extends over 14 amino acids. Unmatched junction bases numbered 3, after V lost 3 bases and J lost 1 base. Germline CDR1 SGHNT, CDR2 YYREEE (reference sequence). The CDR3 sequence: CASSSGGTNTEAFF. CDR3 in DNA: TGTGCCAGCAGCTCAGGGGGGACGAACACTGAAGCTTTCTTT.